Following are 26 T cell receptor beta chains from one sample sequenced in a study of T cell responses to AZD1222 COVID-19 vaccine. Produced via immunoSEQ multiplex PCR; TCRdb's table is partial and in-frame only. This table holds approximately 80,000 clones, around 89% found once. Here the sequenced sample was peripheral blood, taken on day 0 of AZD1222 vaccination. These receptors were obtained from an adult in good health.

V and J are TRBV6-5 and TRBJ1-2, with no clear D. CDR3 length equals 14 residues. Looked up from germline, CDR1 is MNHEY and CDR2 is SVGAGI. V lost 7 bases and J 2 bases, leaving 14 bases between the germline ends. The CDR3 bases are TGTGCCAGCACCCCTCGTGACCCAAACTATGGCTACACCTTC. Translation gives CASTPRDPNYGYTF.

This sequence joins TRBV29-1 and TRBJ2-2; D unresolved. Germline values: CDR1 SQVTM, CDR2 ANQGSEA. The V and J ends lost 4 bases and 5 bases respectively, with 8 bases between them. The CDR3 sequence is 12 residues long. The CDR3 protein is CSVVEGTGELFF. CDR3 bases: TGCAGCGTTGTCGAAGGGACCGGGGAGCTGTTTTTT.

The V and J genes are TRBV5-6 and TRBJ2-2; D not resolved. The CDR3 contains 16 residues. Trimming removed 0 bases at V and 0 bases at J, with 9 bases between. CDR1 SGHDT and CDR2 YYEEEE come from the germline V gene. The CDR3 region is CASSLGLRTNTGELFF. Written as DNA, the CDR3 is TGTGCCAGCAGCTTGGGATTGCGGACGAACACCGGGGAGCTGTTTTTT.

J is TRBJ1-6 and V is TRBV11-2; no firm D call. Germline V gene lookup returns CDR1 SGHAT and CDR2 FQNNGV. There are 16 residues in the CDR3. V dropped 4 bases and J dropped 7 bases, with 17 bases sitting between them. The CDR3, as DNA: TGTGCCAGCAGCTCGGACGGGGTACTTCGGAATTCACCCCTCCACTTT. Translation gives CASSSDGVLRNSPLHF.

The CDR3 bases are TGTGCCAGCAGTGCTACCCAAGGGGGGGCGAATGGCTACACCTTC. This encodes CASSATQGGANGYTF. The chain links TRBV28 to TRBJ1-2, with TRBD1 as a possible D gene (6 bases). Per the germline V gene, CDR1 is MDHEN and CDR2 is SYDVKM. V lost 5 bases, J lost 6 bases, and 19 bases lay in between. CDR3 size: 15 residues.

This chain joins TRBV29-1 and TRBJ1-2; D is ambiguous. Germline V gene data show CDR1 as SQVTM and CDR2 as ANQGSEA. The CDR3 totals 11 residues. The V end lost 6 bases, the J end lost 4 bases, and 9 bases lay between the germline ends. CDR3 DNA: TGCAGCGTATCGACGGTCTATGGCTACACCTTC. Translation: CSVSTVYGYTF.

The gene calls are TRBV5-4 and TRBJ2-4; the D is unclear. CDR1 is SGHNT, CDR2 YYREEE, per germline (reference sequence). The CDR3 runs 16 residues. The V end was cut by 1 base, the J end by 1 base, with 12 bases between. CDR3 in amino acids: CASSLRTDAAKNIQYF. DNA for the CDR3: TGTGCCAGCAGCTTGAGAACAGACGCGGCCAAAAACATTCAGTACTTC.

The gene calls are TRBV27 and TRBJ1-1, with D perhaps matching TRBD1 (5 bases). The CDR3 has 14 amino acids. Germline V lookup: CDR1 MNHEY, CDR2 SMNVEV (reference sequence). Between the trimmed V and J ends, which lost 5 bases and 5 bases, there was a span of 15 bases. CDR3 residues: CASSIREVGTEAFF. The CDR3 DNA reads TGTGCCAGCAGTATCAGGGAGGTAGGAACTGAAGCTTTCTTT.

This CDR3 reads CASSSGQGRGYTF. The CDR3 coding sequence is TGTGCCAGCAGCTCCGGACAGGGAAGGGGCTACACCTTC. J is TRBJ1-2 and V is TRBV7-3; TRBD1 aligns across 8 bases. Germline CDR1 and CDR2: SGHTA and FQGTGA. The CDR3 extends over 13 amino acids. With 4 bases clipped from V and 8 bases from J, the junction kept 6 bases outside the gene matches.

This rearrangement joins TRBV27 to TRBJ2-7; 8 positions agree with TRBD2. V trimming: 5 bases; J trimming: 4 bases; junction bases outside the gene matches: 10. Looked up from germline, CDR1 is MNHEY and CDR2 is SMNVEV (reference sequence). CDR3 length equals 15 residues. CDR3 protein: CASSPRVAGGYEQYF. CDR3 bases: TGTGCCAGCAGTCCCCGGGTTGCGGGGGGATACGAGCAGTACTTC.

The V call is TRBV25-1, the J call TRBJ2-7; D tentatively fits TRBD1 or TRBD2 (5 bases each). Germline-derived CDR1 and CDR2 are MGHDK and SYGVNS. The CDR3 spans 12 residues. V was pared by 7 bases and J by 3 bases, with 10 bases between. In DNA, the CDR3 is TGTGCCAGCATGGGGGTGGGCTACGAGCAGTACTTC. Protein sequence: CASMGVGYEQYF.

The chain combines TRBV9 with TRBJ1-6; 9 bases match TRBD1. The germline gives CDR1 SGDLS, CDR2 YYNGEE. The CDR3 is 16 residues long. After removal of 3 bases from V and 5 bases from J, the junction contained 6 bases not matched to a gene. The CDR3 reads CASSGGTGPNNSPLHF. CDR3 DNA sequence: TGTGCCAGCAGCGGAGGGACAGGGCCGAATAATTCACCCCTCCACTTT. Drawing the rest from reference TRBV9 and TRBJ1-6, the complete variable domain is DSGVTQTPKHLITATGQRVTLRCSPRSGDLSVYWYQQSLDQGLQFLIQYYNGEERAKGNILERFSAQQFPDLHSELNLSSLELGDSALYFCASSGGTGPNNSPLHFGNGTRLTVT.

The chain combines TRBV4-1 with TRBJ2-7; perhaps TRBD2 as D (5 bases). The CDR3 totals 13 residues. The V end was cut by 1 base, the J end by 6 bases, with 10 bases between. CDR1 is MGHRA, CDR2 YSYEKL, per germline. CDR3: CASSQGTRLEQYF. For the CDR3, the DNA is TGCGCCAGCAGCCAAGGGACTCGTCTCGAGCAGTACTTC.

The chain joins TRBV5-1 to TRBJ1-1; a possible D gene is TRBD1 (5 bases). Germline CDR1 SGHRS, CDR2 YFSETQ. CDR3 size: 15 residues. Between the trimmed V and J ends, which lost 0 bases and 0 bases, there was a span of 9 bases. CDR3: CASSLEGVMNTEAFF. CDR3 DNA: TGCGCCAGCAGCTTGGAAGGGGTGATGAACACTGAAGCTTTCTTT.

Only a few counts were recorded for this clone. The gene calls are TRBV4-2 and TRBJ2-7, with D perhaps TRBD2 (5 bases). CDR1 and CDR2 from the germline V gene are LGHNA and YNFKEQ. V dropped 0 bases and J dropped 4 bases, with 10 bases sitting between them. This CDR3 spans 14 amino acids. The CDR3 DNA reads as TGTGCCAGCAGCCAAGATCTGGAGGTATACGAGCAGTACTTC. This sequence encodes CASSQDLEVYEQYF.

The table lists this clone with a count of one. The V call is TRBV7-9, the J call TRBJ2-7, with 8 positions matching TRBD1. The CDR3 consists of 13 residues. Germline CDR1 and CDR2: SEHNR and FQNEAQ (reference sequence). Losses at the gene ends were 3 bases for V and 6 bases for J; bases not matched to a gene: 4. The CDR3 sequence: CASSFTGGSEQYF. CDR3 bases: TGTGCCAGCAGCTTCACAGGGGGGAGCGAGCAGTACTTC.

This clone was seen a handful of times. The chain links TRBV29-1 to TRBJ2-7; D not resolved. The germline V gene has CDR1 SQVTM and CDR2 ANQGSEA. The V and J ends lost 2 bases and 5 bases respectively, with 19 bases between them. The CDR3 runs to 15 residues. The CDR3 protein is CSVELSANRVDEQYF. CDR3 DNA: TGCAGCGTTGAACTTTCTGCGAACCGAGTGGACGAGCAGTACTTC.

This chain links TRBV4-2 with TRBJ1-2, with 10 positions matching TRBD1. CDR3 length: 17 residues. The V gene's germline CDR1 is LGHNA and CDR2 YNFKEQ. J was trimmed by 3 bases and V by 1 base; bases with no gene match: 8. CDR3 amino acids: CASSQGGDRGDDYGYTF. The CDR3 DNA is TGTGCCAGCAGCCAAGGGGGGGACAGGGGAGACGACTATGGCTACACCTTC.

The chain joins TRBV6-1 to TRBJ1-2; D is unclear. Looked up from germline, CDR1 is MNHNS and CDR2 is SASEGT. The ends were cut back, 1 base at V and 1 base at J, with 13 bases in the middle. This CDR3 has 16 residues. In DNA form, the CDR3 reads TGTGCCAGCAGTGAAGAATTTTCGGGCAGTAACTATGGCTACACCTTC. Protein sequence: CASSEEFSGSNYGYTF.

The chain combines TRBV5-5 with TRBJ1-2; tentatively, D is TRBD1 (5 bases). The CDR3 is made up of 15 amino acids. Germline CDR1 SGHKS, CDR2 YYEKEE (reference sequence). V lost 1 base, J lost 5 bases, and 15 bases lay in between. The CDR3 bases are TGTGCCAGCAGCTTGTGGGTCAGGGATCAATATGGCTACACCTTC. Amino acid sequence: CASSLWVRDQYGYTF.

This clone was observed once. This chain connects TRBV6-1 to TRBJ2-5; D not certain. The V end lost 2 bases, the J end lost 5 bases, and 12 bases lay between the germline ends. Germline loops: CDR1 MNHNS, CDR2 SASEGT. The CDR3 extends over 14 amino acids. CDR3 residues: CASSEYVEGETQYF. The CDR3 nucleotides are TGTGCCAGCAGTGAATACGTTGAAGGGGAGACCCAGTACTTC.

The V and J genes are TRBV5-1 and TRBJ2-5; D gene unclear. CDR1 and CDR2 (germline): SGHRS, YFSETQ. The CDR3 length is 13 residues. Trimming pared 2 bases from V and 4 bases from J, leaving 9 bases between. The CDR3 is CASSFQRGETQYF. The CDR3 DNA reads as TGCGCCAGCAGCTTCCAGCGCGGAGAGACCCAGTACTTC.

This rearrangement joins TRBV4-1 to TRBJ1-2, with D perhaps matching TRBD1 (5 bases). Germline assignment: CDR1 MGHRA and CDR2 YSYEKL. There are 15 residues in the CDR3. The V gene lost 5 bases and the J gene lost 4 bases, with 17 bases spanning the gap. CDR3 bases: TGCGCCAGCAGCGAACCGGGACGGGGGTTCTATGGCTACACCTTC. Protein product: CASSEPGRGFYGYTF.

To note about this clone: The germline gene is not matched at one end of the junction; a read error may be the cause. CDR3 DNA sequence: TGTGCCAGCAGCCTGGGACAGGGGGTACAGGTCGACTTC. Its translation is CASSLGQGVQVDF. The gene calls are TRBV7-2 and TRBJ2-7; 11 bases fit TRBD1. The germline V gene encodes CDR1 SGHTA and CDR2 FQGNSA. The CDR3 covers 13 residues.

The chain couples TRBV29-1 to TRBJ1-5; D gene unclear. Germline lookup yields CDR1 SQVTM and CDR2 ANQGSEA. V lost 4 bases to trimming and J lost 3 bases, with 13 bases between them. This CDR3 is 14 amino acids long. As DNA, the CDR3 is TGCAGCGTTGTATTGCCCTCTGTCAATCAGCCCCAGCATTTT. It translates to CSVVLPSVNQPQHF.

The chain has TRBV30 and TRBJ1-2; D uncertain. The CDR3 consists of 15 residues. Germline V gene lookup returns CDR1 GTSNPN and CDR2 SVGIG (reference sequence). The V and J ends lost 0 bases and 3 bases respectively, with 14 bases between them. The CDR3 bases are TGTGCCTGGAGTGTACATAGGGCCCGTTACTATGGCTACACCTTC. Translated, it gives CAWSVHRARYYGYTF.